This is a list of T cell receptor beta chains from one sample in a study of blood T cell repertoires in COVID-19. Data came from immunoSEQ multiplex PCR; TCRdb stores just in-frame clones and leaves some out. The table has around 300,000 clones, around 90% seen once. Sequencing was done on a sample of PBMCs or T cells enriched from blood (not recorded which). These receptors were obtained from a woman younger than 35 with acute COVID-19. Both conserved end residues are part of each CDR3. D genes are given only for firm matches. Some rows have no size entry. The others give once, few or many, or a class for an expanded clone.

clone_size	d_call	v_call	j_call	cdr3_aa	cdr3_nt
NA	NA	TRBV2	TRBJ2-1	CASSAGRSSYNEQFF	TGTGCCAGCAGTGCAGGGCGGAGCTCCTACAATGAGCAGTTCTTC
once	NA	TRBV27	TRBJ1-4	CASSPDDSYGEKLFF	TGTGCCAGCAGTCCAGATGACAGTTACGGTGAAAAACTGTTTTTT
NA	NA	TRBV7-2	TRBJ2-3	CASSLVGQTTDTQYF	TGTGCCAGCAGCTTAGTTGGGCAGACCACAGATACGCAGTATTTT
NA	NA	TRBV28	TRBJ2-7	CASSLLSYEQYF	TGTGCCAGCAGTTTATTGAGCTACGAGCAGTACTTC
NA	NA	TRBV27	TRBJ1-2	CASSLFSTGNYGYTF	TGTGCCAGCAGTCTCTTCTCGACAGGAAACTATGGCTACACCTTC
NA	NA	TRBV21-1	TRBJ2-7	CASSTRNLLAGGRLLSYEQYF	TGTGCCAGCAGCACTAGGAACCTTCTAGCGGGAGGGCGTCTCTTGTCCTACGAGCAGTACTTC
few	TRBD2	TRBV7-9	TRBJ2-1	CASSLVSREGYEQFF	TGTGCCAGCAGCTTAGTCTCGCGGGAGGGTTATGAGCAGTTCTTC
NA	NA	TRBV11-3	TRBJ2-3	CASSPRGGSTDTQYF	TGTGCCAGCAGCCCCCGCGGCGGGAGCACAGATACGCAGTATTTT
NA	TRBD1	TRBV19	TRBJ1-4	CATLDRGNEKLFF	TGTGCCACCTTGGACAGGGGAAATGAAAAACTGTTTTTT
NA	TRBD2	TRBV11-1	TRBJ2-7	CASSLGLAVYEQYF	TGTGCCAGCAGCTTGGGACTAGCGGTCTACGAGCAGTACTTC
NA	TRBD1	TRBV19	TRBJ1-5	CASTGTGLQPQHF	TGTGCCAGTACCGGGACAGGGTTGCAGCCCCAGCATTTT
NA	TRBD1	TRBV7-8	TRBJ2-1	CASSLRQGDSYNEQFF	TGTGCCAGCAGCTTACGACAGGGGGACTCCTACAATGAGCAGTTCTTC
NA	TRBD1	TRBV19	TRBJ1-6	CASSTWTGGIDSPLHF	TGTGCCAGTAGTACATGGACAGGGGGCATCGATTCACCCCTCCACTTT
NA	NA	TRBV5-1	TRBJ2-3	CASRIQSGLGGDTQYF	TGCGCCAGCCGGATACAGAGCGGATTGGGTGGAGATACGCAGTATTTT
NA	NA	TRBV3-1/TRBV3-2	TRBJ2-1	CASSLFGIEQFF	TGTGCCAGCAGCCTATTCGGGATCGAGCAGTTCTTC
few	NA	TRBV4-1	TRBJ2-5	CASSQDGGTQQTQYF	TGCGCCAGCAGCCAAGATGGAGGGACGCAACAGACCCAGTACTTC
many	TRBD1	TRBV28	TRBJ2-5	CASSFRGQYQETQYF	TGTGCCAGCAGTTTTAGGGGACAGTACCAAGAGACCCAGTACTTC
once	TRBD1	TRBV18	TRBJ1-4	CASSPRQGAANEKLFF	TGTGCCAGCTCACCACGACAGGGGGCGGCTAATGAAAAACTGTTTTTT
NA	NA	TRBV6-4	TRBJ1-2	CASKPSGGAAGYGYTF	TGTGCCAGCAAGCCATCGGGGGGGGCAGCTGGCTATGGCTACACCTTC
NA	TRBD2	TRBV5-4	TRBJ2-7	CASSMRLAGGEQYF	TGTGCCAGCAGTATGCGGCTAGCGGGAGGCGAGCAGTACTTC
NA	NA	TRBV30	TRBJ1-2	CAWRVRLDYGYTF	TGTGCCTGGAGGGTACGGCTAGACTATGGCTACACCTTC
once	NA	TRBV7-9	TRBJ2-7	CASSLEGSGEQYF	TGTGCCAGCAGCTTAGAGGGGTCGGGCGAGCAGTACTTC
NA	NA	TRBV11-2	TRBJ1-6	CASSLAPGYDSPLHF	TGTGCCAGCAGCTTAGCCCCGGGGTACGATTCACCCCTCCACTTT